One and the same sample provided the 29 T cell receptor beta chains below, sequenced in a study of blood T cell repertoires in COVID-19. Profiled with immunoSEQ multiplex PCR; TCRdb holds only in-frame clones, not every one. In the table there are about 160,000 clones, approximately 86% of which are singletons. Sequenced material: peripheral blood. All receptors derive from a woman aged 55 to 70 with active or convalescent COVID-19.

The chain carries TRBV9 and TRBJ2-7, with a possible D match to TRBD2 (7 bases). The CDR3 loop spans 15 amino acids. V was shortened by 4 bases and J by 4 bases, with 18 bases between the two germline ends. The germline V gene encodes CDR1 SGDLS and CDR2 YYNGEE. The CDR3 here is CASSPFEGGLYEQYF. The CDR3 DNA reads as TGTGCCAGCAGCCCTTTTGAGGGGGGGCTATACGAGCAGTACTTC.

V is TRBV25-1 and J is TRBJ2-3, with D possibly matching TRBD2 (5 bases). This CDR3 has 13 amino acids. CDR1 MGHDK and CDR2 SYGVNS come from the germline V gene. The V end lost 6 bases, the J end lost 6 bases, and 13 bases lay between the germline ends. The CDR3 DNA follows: TGTGCCAGCAGAAAGAGGGAAGTGGATACGCAGTATTTT. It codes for CASRKREVDTQYF.

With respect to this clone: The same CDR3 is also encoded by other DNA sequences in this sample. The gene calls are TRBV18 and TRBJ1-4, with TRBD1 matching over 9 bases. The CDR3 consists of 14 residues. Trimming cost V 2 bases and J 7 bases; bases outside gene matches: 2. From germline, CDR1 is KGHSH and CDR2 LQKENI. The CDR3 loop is CASSPGQGTEKLFF. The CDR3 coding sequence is TGTGCCAGCTCACCAGGACAGGGGACTGAAAAACTGTTTTTT.

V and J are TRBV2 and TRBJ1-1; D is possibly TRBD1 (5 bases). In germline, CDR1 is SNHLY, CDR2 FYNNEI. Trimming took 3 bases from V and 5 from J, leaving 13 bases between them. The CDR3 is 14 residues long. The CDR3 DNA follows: TGTGCCAGCAGTGAGTTTTCAGGGCGGACTGAAGCTTTCTTT. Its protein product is CASSEFSGRTEAFF.

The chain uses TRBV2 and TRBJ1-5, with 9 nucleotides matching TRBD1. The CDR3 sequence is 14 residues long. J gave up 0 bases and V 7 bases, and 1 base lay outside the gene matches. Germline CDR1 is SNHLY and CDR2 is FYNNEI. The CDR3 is CASTGQGSNQPQHF. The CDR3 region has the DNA TGTGCCAGCACGGGACAGGGTAGCAATCAGCCCCAGCATTTT.

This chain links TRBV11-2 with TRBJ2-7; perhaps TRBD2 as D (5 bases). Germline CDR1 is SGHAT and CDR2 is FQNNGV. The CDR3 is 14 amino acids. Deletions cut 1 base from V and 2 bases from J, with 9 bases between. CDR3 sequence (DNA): TGTGCCAGCAGCTTAGGCGGGTCTCCCTACGAGCAGTACTTC. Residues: CASSLGGSPYEQYF.

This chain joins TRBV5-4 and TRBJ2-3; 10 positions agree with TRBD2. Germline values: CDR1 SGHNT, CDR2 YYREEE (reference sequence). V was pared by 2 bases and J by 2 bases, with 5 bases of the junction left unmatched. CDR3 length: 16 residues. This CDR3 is CASSLQLAGATDTQYF. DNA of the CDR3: TGTGCCAGCAGCTTACAGCTAGCGGGGGCCACAGATACGCAGTATTTT.

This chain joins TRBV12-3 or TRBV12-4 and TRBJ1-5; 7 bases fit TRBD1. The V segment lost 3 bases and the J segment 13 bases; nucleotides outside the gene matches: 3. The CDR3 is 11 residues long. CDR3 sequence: CASSLGTEQHF. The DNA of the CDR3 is TGTGCCAGCAGTTTGGGGACAGAGCAGCATTTT.

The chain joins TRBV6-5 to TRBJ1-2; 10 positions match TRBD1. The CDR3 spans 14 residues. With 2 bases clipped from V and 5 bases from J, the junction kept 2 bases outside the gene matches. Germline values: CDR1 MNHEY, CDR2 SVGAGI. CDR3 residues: CASSYRDRGYGYTF. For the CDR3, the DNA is TGTGCCAGCAGTTACCGGGACAGGGGTTATGGCTACACCTTC.

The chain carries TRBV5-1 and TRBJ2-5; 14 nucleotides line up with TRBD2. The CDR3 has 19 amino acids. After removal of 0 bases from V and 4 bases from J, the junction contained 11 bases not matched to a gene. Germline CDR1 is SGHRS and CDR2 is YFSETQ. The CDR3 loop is CASSLGLAGGLVTGETQYF. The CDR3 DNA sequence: TGCGCCAGCAGCTTGGGACTAGCGGGGGGGCTAGTCACAGGAGAGACCCAGTACTTC.

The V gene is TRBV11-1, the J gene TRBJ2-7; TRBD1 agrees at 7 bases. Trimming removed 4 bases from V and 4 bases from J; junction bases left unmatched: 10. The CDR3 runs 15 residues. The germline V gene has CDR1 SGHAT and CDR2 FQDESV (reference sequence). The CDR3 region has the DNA TGTGCCAGCAGCTGGGACAGAGACCCCTCATACGAGCAGTACTTC. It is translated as CASSWDRDPSYEQYF.

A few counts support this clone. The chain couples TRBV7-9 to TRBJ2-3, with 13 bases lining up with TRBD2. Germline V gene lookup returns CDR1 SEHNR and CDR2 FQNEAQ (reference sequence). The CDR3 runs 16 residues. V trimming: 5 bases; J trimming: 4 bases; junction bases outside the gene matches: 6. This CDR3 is CASSPGLAGTADTQYF. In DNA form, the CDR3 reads TGTGCCAGCAGCCCGGGACTAGCGGGGACCGCAGATACGCAGTATTTT.

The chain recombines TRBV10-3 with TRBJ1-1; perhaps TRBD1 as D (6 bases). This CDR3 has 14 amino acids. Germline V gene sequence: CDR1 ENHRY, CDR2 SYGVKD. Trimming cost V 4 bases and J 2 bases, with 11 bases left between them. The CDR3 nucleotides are TGTGCCATCAGTGTAAAACAGGGTAACACTGAAGCTTTCTTT. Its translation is CAISVKQGNTEAFF.

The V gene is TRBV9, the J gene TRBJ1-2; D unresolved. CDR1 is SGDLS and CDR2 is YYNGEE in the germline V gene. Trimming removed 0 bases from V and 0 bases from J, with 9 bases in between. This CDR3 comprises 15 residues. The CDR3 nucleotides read TGTGCCAGCAGCGTAGATAGCAGATCTAACTATGGCTACACCTTC. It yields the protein CASSVDSRSNYGYTF.

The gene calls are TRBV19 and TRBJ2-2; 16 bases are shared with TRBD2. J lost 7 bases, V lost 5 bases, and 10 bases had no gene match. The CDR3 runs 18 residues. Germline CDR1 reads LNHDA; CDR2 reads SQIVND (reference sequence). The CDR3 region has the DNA TGTGCCAGTAGTCCCTCGGGACTAGCGGGGGGGCATGGCGGGGAGCTGTTTTTT. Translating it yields CASSPSGLAGGHGGELFF.

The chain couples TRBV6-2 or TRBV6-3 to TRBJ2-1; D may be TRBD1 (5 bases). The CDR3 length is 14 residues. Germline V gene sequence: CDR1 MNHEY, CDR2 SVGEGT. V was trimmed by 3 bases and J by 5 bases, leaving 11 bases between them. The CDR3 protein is CASSYFGRDNEQFF. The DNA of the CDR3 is TGTGCCAGCAGTTATTTCGGCAGGGACAATGAGCAGTTCTTC.

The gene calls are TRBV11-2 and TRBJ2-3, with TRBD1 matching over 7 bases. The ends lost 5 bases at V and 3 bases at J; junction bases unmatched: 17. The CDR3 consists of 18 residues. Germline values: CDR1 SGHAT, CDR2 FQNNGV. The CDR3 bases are TGTGCCAGCAGCCCAGAGGGGTACAGGGGCGAGATAACAGATACGCAGTATTTT. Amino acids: CASSPEGYRGEITDTQYF.

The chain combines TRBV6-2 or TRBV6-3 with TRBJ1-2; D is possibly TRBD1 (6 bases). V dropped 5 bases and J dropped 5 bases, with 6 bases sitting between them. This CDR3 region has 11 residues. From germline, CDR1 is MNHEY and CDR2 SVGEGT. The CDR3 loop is CASSTGYGYTF. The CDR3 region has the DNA TGTGCCAGCAGTACAGGGTATGGCTACACCTTC.

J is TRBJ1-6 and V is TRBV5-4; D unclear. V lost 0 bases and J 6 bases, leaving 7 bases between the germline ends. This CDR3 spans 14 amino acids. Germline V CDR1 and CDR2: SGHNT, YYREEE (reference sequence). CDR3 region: CASSLDNLNSPLHF. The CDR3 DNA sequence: TGTGCCAGCAGCTTGGACAATCTTAATTCACCCCTCCACTTT.

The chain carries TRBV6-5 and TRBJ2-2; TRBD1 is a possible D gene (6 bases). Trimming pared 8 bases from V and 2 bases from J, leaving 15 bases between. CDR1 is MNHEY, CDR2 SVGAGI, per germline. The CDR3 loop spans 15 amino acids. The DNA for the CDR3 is TGTGCCAGCTCAGGTCCAGGGGACAACACCGGGGAGCTGTTTTTT. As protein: CASSGPGDNTGELFF.

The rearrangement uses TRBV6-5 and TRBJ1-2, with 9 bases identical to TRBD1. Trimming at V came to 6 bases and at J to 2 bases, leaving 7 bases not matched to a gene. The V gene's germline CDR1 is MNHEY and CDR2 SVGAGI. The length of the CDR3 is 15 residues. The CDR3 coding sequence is TGTGCCAGCAGCTGGGCCGGGACAGGGAACTATGGCTACACCTTC. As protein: CASSWAGTGNYGYTF.

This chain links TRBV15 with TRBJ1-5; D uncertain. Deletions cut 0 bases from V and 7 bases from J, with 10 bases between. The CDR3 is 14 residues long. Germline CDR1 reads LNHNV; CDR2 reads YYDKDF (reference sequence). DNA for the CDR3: TGTGCCACCAGCAGAGATTCCGGTAGACAGCCCCAGCATTTT. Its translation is CATSRDSGRQPQHF.

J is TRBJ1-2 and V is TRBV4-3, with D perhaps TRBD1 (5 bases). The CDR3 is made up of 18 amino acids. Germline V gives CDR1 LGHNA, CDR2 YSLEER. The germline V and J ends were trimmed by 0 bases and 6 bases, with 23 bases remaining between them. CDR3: CASSQENSWTQTGDGYTF. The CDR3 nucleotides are TGCGCCAGCAGCCAAGAAAATAGTTGGACACAAACGGGCGATGGCTACACCTTC.

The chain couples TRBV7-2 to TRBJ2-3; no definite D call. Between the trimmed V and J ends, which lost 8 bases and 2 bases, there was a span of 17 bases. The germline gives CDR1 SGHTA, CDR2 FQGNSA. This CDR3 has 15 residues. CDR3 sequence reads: CASWLDLTPTDTQYF. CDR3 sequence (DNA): TGTGCCAGCTGGTTAGACTTGACACCCACAGATACGCAGTATTTT.

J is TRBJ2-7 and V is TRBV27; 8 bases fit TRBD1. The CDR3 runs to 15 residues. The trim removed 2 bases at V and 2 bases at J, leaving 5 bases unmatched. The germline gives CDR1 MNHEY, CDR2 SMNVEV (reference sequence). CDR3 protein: CASSLAGGATYEQYF. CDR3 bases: TGTGCCAGCAGTTTAGCAGGGGGCGCAACCTACGAGCAGTACTTC.

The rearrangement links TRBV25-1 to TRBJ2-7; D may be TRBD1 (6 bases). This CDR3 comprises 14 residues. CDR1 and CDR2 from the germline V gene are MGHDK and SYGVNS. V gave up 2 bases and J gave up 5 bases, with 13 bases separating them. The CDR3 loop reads CASSEGAGDDEQYF. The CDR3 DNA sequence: TGTGCCAGCAGTGAAGGGGCAGGGGACGACGAGCAGTACTTC.

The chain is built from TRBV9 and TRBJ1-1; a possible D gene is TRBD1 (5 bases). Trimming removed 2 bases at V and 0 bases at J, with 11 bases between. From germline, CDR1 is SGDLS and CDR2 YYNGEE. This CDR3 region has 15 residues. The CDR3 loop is CASSVLQEMNTEAFF. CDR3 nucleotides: TGTGCCAGCAGCGTTCTACAGGAGATGAACACTGAAGCTTTCTTT.

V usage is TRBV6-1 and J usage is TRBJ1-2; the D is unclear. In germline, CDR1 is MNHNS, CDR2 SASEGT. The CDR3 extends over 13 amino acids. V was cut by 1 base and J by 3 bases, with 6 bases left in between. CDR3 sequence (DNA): TGTGCCAGCAGTGAAGGCTTAGACTATGGCTACACCTTC. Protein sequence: CASSEGLDYGYTF.

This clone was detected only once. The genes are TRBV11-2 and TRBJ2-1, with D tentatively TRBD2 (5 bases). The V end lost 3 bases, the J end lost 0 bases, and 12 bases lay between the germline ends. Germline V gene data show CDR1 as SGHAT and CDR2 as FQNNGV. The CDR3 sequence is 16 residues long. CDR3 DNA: TGTGCCAGCAGCTTTAGCGAGCTGAGCTCCTACAATGAGCAGTTCTTC. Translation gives CASSFSELSSYNEQFF.